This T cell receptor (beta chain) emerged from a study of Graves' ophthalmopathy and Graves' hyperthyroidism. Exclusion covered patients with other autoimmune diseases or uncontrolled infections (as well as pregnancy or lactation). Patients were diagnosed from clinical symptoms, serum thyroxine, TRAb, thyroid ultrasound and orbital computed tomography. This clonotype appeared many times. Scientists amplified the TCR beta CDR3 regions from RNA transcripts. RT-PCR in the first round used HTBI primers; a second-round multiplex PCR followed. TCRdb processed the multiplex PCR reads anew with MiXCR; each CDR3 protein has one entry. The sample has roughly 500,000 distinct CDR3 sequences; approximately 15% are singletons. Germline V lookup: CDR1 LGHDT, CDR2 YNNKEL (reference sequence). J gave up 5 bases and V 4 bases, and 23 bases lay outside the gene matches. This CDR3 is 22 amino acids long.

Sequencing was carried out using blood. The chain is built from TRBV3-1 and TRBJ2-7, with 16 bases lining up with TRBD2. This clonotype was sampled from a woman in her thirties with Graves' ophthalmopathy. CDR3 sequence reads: CASSLPRYGTSGGGRVENEQYF. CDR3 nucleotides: TGTGCCAGCAGCCTCCCCCGTTATGGGACTAGCGGGGGGGGGCGAGTTGAAAACGAGCAGTACTTC.